This is a list of T cell receptor beta chains from one sample in a study of T cell changes during pregnancy in multiple sclerosis. Clones were sequenced by immunoSEQ multiplex PCR, and TCRdb holds only the in-frame ones, with some missing. The sample contains 15,000 to 20,000 clones, approximately 88% of which appear only once. The sequences come from CD8+ T cells from peripheral blood mononuclear cells, collected after pregnancy. The receptors come from a female donor in good health, enrolled as a control in a pregnancy study. The CDR3 runs from the conserved cysteine through the conserved F or W. D genes are given only for firm matches. Rows give clone size only sometimes, using once, few, many, or a class for an expanded clone.

D	size	V	J	CDR3	DNA
TRBD1	.	TRBV12-5	TRBJ2-7	CASARDSSYEQYF	TGTGCTAGTGCCCGGGACAGCTCCTACGAGCAGTACTTC
TRBD1	.	TRBV5-1	TRBJ2-3	CASSLGQGTLTDTQYF	TGCGCCAGCAGCTTGGGACAGGGGACACTCACAGATACGCAGTATTTT
.	.	TRBV15	TRBJ1-1	CATSRVGRPPNTEAFF	TGTGCCACCAGCAGAGTGGGGAGACCGCCGAACACTGAAGCTTTCTTT
TRBD2	.	TRBV11-2	TRBJ2-5	CASSSVGLAEWETQYF	TGTGCCAGCAGCTCCGTTGGCCTAGCGGAGTGGGAGACCCAGTACTTC
TRBD2	.	TRBV5-1	TRBJ2-3	CASSQPSGGQDTQYF	TGCGCCAGCAGCCAACCTAGCGGGGGGCAAGATACGCAGTATTTT
.	.	TRBV9	TRBJ2-2	CASTARRNTGELFF	TGTGCCAGCACGGCCAGGCGGAACACCGGGGAGCTGTTTTTT
.	.	TRBV4-1	TRBJ1-1	CASSQATGTEAFF	TGCGCCAGCAGCCAAGCGACAGGCACTGAAGCTTTCTTT
.	.	TRBV19	TRBJ1-5	CASSILQNNQPQHF	TGTGCCAGTAGTATTCTTCAGAACAATCAGCCCCAGCATTTT
TRBD2	once	TRBV4-1	TRBJ2-1	CASSLEAGGSYNEQFF	TGCGCCAGCAGCCTTGAAGCGGGGGGCTCCTACAATGAGCAGTTCTTC
.	.	TRBV9	TRBJ2-1	CASSTSSDHEQFF	TGTGCCAGCAGCACCTCTAGCGACCATGAGCAGTTCTTC
.	.	TRBV4-1	TRBJ2-1	CASSRRGGAGNEQFF	TGCGCCAGCAGCCGGAGGGGGGGGGCGGGGAATGAGCAGTTCTTC
TRBD2	few	TRBV6-4	TRBJ2-1	CASSEGLAANEQFF	TGTGCCAGCAGTGAGGGACTAGCGGCAAATGAGCAGTTCTTC
TRBD2	.	TRBV19	TRBJ2-1	CASSIDLAGASYNEQFF	TGTGCCAGTAGTATAGACCTAGCGGGGGCCTCCTACAATGAGCAGTTCTTC
.	.	TRBV9	TRBJ1-2	CASSVDTGGNYGYTF	TGTGCCAGCAGCGTAGATACGGGAGGAAACTATGGCTACACCTTC
.	.	TRBV4-3	TRBJ1-2	CASSQVYGGGYGYTF	TGCGCCAGCAGCCAAGTTTACGGGGGAGGCTATGGCTACACCTTC
.	once	TRBV4-3	TRBJ1-4	CASSQYQGMGEKLFF	TGCGCCAGCAGCCAATATCAGGGGATGGGGGAAAAACTGTTTTTT
TRBD2	.	TRBV15	TRBJ2-3	CATSSRLAGGSEHTDTQYF	TGTGCCACCAGCAGTCGACTAGCGGGGGGCTCCGAACACACAGATACGCAGTATTTT
TRBD1	.	TRBV9	TRBJ2-7	CASSLTGQGPYEQYF	TGTGCCAGCAGCCTTACGGGACAGGGGCCCTACGAGCAGTACTTC
.	.	TRBV7-2	TRBJ1-2	CASSTTNRGGYTF	TGTGCCAGCAGCACTACAAATAGGGGAGGCTACACCTTC
.	.	TRBV19	TRBJ2-1	CASSSSREQFF	TGTGCCAGTAGTAGTTCGCGTGAGCAGTTCTTC
.	.	TRBV14	TRBJ1-2	CASSQGGVTNYGYTF	TGTGCCAGCAGCCAAGGGGGAGTGACTAACTATGGCTACACCTTC
.	once	TRBV2	TRBJ1-1	CASAQGRADTEAFF	TGTGCCAGCGCCCAAGGCAGGGCGGACACTGAAGCTTTCTTT
TRBD1	.	TRBV10-3	TRBJ1-4	CAISVGTGKEKLFF	TGTGCCATCAGTGTAGGGACAGGGAAGGAAAAACTGTTTTTT
TRBD1	.	TRBV29-1	TRBJ1-2	CSVDGTGPQAGYTF	TGCAGCGTTGATGGGACAGGACCTCAAGCGGGCTACACCTTC
TRBD1	.	TRBV6-1	TRBJ1-5	CASRPTGKNQPQHF	TGTGCCAGCCGCCCGACAGGGAAAAATCAGCCCCAGCATTTT
TRBD2	.	TRBV4-2	TRBJ2-5	CASSQGWTSGQKTQYF	TGTGCCAGCAGCCAGGGATGGACTAGCGGACAGAAGACCCAGTACTTC
TRBD1	.	TRBV9	TRBJ1-6	CASSDGQGSSPLHF	TGTGCCAGCAGCGACGGACAGGGAAGCTCACCCCTCCACTTT
.	.	TRBV5-6	TRBJ1-4	CASSLGAGVNEKLFF	TGTGCCAGCAGCTTGGGGGCAGGGGTTAATGAAAAACTGTTTTTT
.	few	TRBV7-9	TRBJ1-4	CASSPAGELFF	TGTGCCAGCAGCCCGGCGGGGGAACTGTTTTTT
TRBD2	.	TRBV27	TRBJ2-3	CASSFSGGTFHTQYF	TGTGCCAGCAGTTTCAGCGGGGGGACATTCCATACGCAGTATTTT
TRBD2	.	TRBV7-2	TRBJ2-5	CASSWGLAGEGETQYF	TGTGCCAGCAGCTGGGGACTAGCGGGGGAGGGAGAGACCCAGTACTTC
.	.	TRBV7-2	TRBJ1-1	CASSLRLGDTTEAFF	TGTGCCAGCAGCTTACGACTTGGGGACACCACTGAAGCTTTCTTT
.	.	TRBV4-2	TRBJ1-5	CASSQENQGLYSNQPQHF	TGTGCCAGCAGCCAAGAAAACCAGGGGCTTTATAGCAATCAGCCCCAGCATTTT
TRBD2	.	TRBV30	TRBJ2-4	CAGREGAKNIQYF	TGTGCCGGAAGGGAGGGGGCCAAAAACATTCAGTACTTC
TRBD1	.	TRBV5-1	TRBJ1-4	CASSLEWGQSNEKLFF	TGCGCCAGCAGCTTGGAATGGGGACAGTCGAATGAAAAACTGTTTTTT
.	.	TRBV30	TRBJ1-1	CAWSPNNANTEAFF	TGTGCCTGGAGCCCAAACAACGCGAACACTGAAGCTTTCTTT
.	.	TRBV11-3	TRBJ1-3	CASSLGRSSGNTIYF	TGTGCCAGCAGCTTAGGGAGGAGCTCTGGAAACACCATATATTTT
TRBD1	once	TRBV9	TRBJ1-2	CASSVVGGADYGYTF	TGTGCCAGCAGCGTAGTAGGGGGCGCTGACTATGGCTACACCTTC
.	once	TRBV4-3	TRBJ1-1	CASSQVVTSSTNTEAFF	TGCGCCAGCAGCCAAGTGGTTACTTCCTCTACGAACACTGAAGCTTTCTTT
.	.	TRBV4-3	TRBJ1-6	CASSQDGPGSGSPLHF	TGCGCCAGCAGCCAAGACGGCCCGGGTAGCGGATCACCCCTCCACTTT